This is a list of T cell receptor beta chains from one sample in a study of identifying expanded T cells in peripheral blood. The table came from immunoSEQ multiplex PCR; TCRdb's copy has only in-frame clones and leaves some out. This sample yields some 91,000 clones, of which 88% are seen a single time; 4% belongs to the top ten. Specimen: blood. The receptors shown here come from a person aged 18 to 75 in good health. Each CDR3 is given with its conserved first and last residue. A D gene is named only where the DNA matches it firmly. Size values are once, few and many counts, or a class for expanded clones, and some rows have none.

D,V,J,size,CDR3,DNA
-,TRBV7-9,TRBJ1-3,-,CASRRASSGNTIYF,TGTGCCAGCAGACGAGCAAGCAGCGGAAACACCATATATTTT
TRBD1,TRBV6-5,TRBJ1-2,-,CASRETGSYGYTF,TGTGCCAGCAGGGAGACAGGGTCCTATGGCTACACCTTC
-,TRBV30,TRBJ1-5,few,CAWSVQRNQPQHF,TGTGCCTGGAGTGTACAACGCAATCAGCCCCAGCATTTT
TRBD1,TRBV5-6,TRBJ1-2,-,CASSADRGYGYTF,TGTGCCAGCAGCGCGGACAGGGGCTATGGCTACACCTTC
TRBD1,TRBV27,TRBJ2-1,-,CASSSPQGVLGNEQFF,TGTGCCAGCAGTTCACCCCAGGGGGTGTTAGGCAATGAGCAGTTCTTC
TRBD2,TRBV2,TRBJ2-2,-,CASTLLAGNTGELFF,TGTGCCAGCACTCTCTTAGCGGGGAACACCGGGGAGCTGTTTTTT
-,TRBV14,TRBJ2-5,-,CASSLMEETQYF,TGTGCCAGCAGCTTAATGGAGGAGACCCAGTACTTC
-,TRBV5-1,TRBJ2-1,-,CASSLVPNEQFF,TGCGCCAGCAGCTTGGTCCCTAATGAGCAGTTCTTC
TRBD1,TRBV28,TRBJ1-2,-,CASSVPGQGYGYTF,TGTGCCAGCAGTGTACCGGGACAGGGCTATGGCTACACCTTC
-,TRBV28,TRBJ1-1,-,CASSLSIRGAEAFF,TGTGCCAGCAGTTTAAGTATCAGAGGGGCTGAAGCTTTCTTT
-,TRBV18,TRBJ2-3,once,CASSQYNRDTDTQYF,TGTGCCAGCTCCCAGTACAACAGGGACACAGATACGCAGTATTTT
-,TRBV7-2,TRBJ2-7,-,CASSLGFVSSYEQYF,TGTGCCAGCAGCTTAGGTTTTGTTAGCTCCTACGAGCAGTACTTC
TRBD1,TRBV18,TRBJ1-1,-,CASSFRDREPNTEAFF,TGTGCCAGCTCATTCCGGGACAGGGAACCGAACACTGAAGCTTTCTTT
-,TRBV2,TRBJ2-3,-,CASSDGGTDTQYF,TGTGCCAGCAGTGATGGGGGGACGGATACGCAGTATTTT
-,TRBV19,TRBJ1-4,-,CASSRNPSTNEKLFF,TGTGCCAGTAGCAGAAATCCCAGTACTAATGAAAAACTGTTTTTT
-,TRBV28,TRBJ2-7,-,CASSQGTFSYEQYF,TGTGCCAGCAGCCAAGGGACATTCTCCTACGAGCAGTACTTC
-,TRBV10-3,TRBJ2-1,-,CAISESGGGYNEQFF,TGTGCCATCAGTGAGTCTGGCGGCGGATACAATGAGCAGTTCTTC
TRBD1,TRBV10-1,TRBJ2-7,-,CASSAGQGSYEQYF,TGCGCCAGCAGTGCGGGACAGGGGTCCTACGAGCAGTACTTC
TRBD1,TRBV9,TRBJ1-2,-,CASSVEVTGVGGYTF,TGTGCCAGCAGCGTAGAAGTGACAGGGGTAGGAGGCTACACCTTC
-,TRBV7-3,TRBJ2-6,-,CASRAGGANVLTF,TGTGCCAGCAGGGCGGGAGGGGCCAACGTCCTGACTTTC
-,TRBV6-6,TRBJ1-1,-,CASSYSIELNTEAFF,TGTGCCAGCAGTTACTCGATCGAGCTGAACACTGAAGCTTTCTTT
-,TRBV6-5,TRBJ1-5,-,CASSVSLPVQPQHF,TGTGCCAGCAGTGTCTCTCTTCCGGTTCAGCCCCAGCATTTT
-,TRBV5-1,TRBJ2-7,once,CASSPTGTYEQYF,TGCGCCAGCAGCCCCACAGGGACCTACGAGCAGTACTTC
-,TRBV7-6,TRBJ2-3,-,CASSLAGGNTDTQYF,TGTGCCAGCAGCTTAGCGGGGGGAAACACAGATACGCAGTATTTT
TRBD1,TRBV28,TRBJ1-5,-,CASSLWTGRRQPQHF,TGTGCCAGCAGTTTGTGGACAGGGCGACGGCAGCCCCAGCATTTT
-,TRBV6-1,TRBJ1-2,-,CASSENGGHGYTF,TGTGCCAGCAGTGAAAACGGTGGGCATGGCTACACCTTC
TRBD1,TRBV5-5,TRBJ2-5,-,CASSRGQEETQYF,TGTGCCAGCAGCCGAGGACAGGAAGAGACCCAGTACTTC
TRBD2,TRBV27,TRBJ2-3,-,CASSLRASGHTDTQYF,TGTGCCAGCAGTTTACGGGCTAGCGGACACACAGATACGCAGTATTTT
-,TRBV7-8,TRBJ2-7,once,CASSLVSWGIGYEQYF,TGTGCCAGCAGCTTAGTATCATGGGGGATCGGCTACGAGCAGTACTTC
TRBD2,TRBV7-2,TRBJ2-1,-,CASSPGTSGANEQFF,TGTGCCAGCAGCCCCGGGACTAGCGGGGCCAATGAGCAGTTCTTC
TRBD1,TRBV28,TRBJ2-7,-,CASSLRQGEQYF,TGTGCCAGCAGTTTGAGACAGGGTGAGCAGTACTTC
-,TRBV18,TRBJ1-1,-,CASSPPSRQGRAFF,TGTGCCAGCTCACCACCGTCCAGGCAGGGTAGAGCTTTCTTT
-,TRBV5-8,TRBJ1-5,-,CASIGQPSQPQHF,TGTGCCAGTATAGGACAGCCTAGTCAGCCCCAGCATTTT
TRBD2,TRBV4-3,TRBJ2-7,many,CASSQSVAGATPNPYEQYF,TGCGCCAGCAGCCAATCGGTAGCGGGGGCGACTCCCAACCCCTACGAGCAGTACTTC
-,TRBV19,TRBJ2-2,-,CASSKRVGGANTGELFF,TGTGCCAGTAGTAAACGGGTTGGCGGGGCGAACACCGGGGAGCTGTTTTTT
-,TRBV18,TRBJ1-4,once,CASSSSGLPSEEEKLFF,TGTGCCAGCTCATCATCAGGGTTACCCTCTGAGGAGGAAAAACTGTTTTTT
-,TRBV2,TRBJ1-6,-,CASNEENYSDSPLHF,TGTGCCAGCAACGAGGAGAATTACAGCGATTCACCCCTCCACTTT
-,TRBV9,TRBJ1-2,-,CASSVATGRNYGYTF,TGTGCCAGCAGCGTAGCTACAGGGAGAAACTATGGCTACACCTTC
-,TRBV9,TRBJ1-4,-,CASSVGGLGTNEKLFF,TGTGCCAGCAGCGTAGGTGGATTGGGAACTAATGAAAAACTGTTTTTT
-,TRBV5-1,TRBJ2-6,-,CASSSAVGSGANVLTF,TGCGCCAGCAGCTCGGCGGTGGGCTCTGGGGCCAACGTCCTGACTTTC
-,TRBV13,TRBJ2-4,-,CASSLGALENIQYF,TGTGCCAGCAGCTTAGGGGCTCTCGAAAACATTCAGTACTTC
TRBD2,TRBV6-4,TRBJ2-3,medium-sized,CASSVAGGPDTQYF,TGTGCCAGCAGTGTAGCGGGGGGGCCAGATACGCAGTATTTT
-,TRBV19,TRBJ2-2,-,CASISRVHTNTGELFF,TGTGCCAGTATATCCCGCGTGCACACGAACACCGGGGAGCTGTTTTTT
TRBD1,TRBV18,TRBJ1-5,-,CASSPYGQGRLQPQHF,TGTGCCAGCTCACCATATGGACAGGGAAGACTTCAGCCCCAGCATTTT
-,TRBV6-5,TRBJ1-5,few,CASRQGVNQPQHF,TGTGCCAGCAGACAGGGAGTCAATCAGCCCCAGCATTTT
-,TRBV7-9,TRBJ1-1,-,CASSLARGFGNTEAFF,TGTGCCAGCAGCTTAGCACGGGGGTTTGGTAACACTGAAGCTTTCTTT
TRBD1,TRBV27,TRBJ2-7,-,CASSPTGSYEQYF,TGTGCCAGCAGTCCGACAGGGTCCTACGAGCAGTACTTC
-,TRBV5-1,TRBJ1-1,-,CASRQENTEAFF,TGCGCCAGCAGACAGGAGAACACTGAAGCTTTCTTT
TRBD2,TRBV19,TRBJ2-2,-,CASMFGRVGELFF,TGTGCCAGTATGTTCGGGAGGGTCGGGGAGCTGTTTTTT
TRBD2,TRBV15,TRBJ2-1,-,CATSSTSGSLYEQFF,TGTGCCACCAGCAGCACTAGCGGGAGCCTCTATGAGCAGTTCTTC
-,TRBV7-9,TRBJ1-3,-,CASSLSEFSSGNTIYF,TGTGCCAGCAGCTTATCGGAATTTAGCTCTGGAAACACCATATATTTT
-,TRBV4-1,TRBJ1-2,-,CASSQEPGRGYTF,TGCGCCAGCAGCCAAGAACCAGGACGTGGCTACACCTTC
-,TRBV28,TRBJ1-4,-,CASSLGRINEKLFF,TGTGCCAGCAGTTTAGGGCGGATTAATGAAAAACTGTTTTTT
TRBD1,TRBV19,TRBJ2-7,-,CASSGAGGREQYF,TGTGCCAGTAGTGGGGCAGGGGGCAGAGAGCAGTACTTC
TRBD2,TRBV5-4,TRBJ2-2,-,CASSLGSGSTGELFF,TGTGCCAGCAGCTTGGGGAGCGGGAGCACCGGGGAGCTGTTTTTT
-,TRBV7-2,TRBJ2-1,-,CASSLQDNEQFF,TGTGCCAGCAGCTTGCAAGACAATGAGCAGTTCTTC
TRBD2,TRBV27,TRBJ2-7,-,CASSLSMAGGPTYEQYF,TGTGCCAGCAGTTTATCGATGGCGGGAGGGCCCACCTACGAGCAGTACTTC
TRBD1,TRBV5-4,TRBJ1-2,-,CASSSDPTGGGMGYTF,TGTGCCAGCAGCTCGGACCCGACAGGGGGCGGGATGGGGTACACCTTC